This section outlines one T cell receptor beta chain sequence together with its context. The source of the sample is a study of shared clonotypes between healthy human individuals. The V gene's germline CDR1 is MNHEY and CDR2 SMNVEV (reference sequence). V was shortened by 5 bases and J by 5 bases, with 16 bases between the two germline ends. The CDR3 totals 15 residues. Terminally differentiated effector memory CD45RA+ cells were excluded from the naive CD8 cells, which were CD45RO-negative and positively selected for CCR7. Data came from immunoSEQ multiplex PCR; TCRdb stores just in-frame clones and leaves some out. The profile shows nearly 600,000 clones, 95% to 96% of them singletons.

The chain combines TRBV27 with TRBJ2-1; the D is unclear. The sequencing sample was made of naive CD8+ T cells sorted from blood. The receptor's source is a woman in her twenties or thirties in good health. CDR3: CASSPDAGLNNEQFF. CDR3 nucleotides: TGTGCCAGCAGTCCTGACGCCGGCCTAAACAATGAGCAGTTCTTC.